The present entry profiles one T cell receptor (beta chain) with its context. The antigen is undetermined. This specimen belongs to a study of vaccination and CD4 T cells after COVID-19. At the level of the study: After nasal swab PCR-confirmed SARS-CoV-2, nine convalescents had mild disease and one severe. Four females and six males made up the convalescents, two of whom were Hispanic. Controls used CEFX viral epitopes (positive), HIV-1 Nef peptides (negative), or no peptide.

An Oncomine TCR Beta short-read assay was used to sequence the DNA from cultured CD4+ T cells. Cultured CD4+ T cells yielded the extracted genomic DNA. TCRdb fed the PCR reads into MiXCR, producing one record per CDR3 protein. The table lists under 9,000 distinct CDR3 sequences, about three quarters of them singletons. Regarding treatment: roughly nine-day PBMC culture with coronavirus spike peptide pools or control peptides (ViraFEST assay). There are 14 residues in the CDR3. The V end was cut by 5 bases, the J end by 0 bases, with 10 bases between. Sequenced: CD4+ T cells from blood, cultured in vitro. The receptor was isolated from a human donor who had recovered from COVID-19. The gene calls are TRBV12-3 or TRBV12-4 and TRBJ1-1; D unresolved. The CDR3 loop is CASSPSWLNTEAFF. As DNA, the CDR3 is TGTGCCAGCAGTCCCAGTTGGCTGAACACTGAAGCTTTCTTT.